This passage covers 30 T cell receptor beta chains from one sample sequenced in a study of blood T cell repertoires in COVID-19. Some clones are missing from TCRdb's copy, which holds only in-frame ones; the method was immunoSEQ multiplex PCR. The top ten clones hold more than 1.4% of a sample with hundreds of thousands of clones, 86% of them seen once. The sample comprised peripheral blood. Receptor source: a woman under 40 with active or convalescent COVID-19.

In nucleotides, the CDR3 is TGTGCCAGCAGCTTATTCGGGGGGCGCCACAATGAGCAGTTCTTC. This codes for CASSLFGGRHNEQFF. The chain couples TRBV7-9 to TRBJ2-1, with D possibly being TRBD2 (7 bases). This CDR3 spans 15 amino acids. Between the trimmed V and J ends, which lost 2 bases and 5 bases, there was a span of 13 bases. From germline, CDR1 is SEHNR and CDR2 FQNEAQ (reference sequence).

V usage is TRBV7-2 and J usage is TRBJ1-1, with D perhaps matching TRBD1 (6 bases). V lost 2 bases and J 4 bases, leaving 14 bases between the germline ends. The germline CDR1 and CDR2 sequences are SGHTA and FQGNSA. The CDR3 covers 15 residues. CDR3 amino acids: CASSLPGVVRTEAFF. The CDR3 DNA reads TGTGCCAGCAGCTTACCAGGGGTCGTACGCACTGAAGCTTTCTTT.

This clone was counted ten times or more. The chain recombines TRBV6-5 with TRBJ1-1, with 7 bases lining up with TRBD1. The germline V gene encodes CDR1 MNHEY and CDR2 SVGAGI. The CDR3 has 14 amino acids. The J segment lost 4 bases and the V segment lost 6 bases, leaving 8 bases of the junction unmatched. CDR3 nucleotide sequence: TGTGCCAGCAGACCCACAGGGGCGGGCACTGAAGCTTTCTTT. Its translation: CASRPTGAGTEAFF.

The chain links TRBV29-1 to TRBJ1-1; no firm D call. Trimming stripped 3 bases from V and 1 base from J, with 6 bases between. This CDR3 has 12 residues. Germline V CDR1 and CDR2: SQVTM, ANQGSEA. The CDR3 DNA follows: TGCAGCGTTGACGTAGAGAACACTGAAGCTTTCTTT. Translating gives CSVDVENTEAFF.

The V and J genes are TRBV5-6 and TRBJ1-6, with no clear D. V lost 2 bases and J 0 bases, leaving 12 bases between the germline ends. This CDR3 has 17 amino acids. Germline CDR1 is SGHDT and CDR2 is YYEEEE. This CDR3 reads CASSLGGGSSYNSPLHF. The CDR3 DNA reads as TGTGCCAGCAGCTTAGGTGGAGGAAGCTCCTATAATTCACCCCTCCACTTT.

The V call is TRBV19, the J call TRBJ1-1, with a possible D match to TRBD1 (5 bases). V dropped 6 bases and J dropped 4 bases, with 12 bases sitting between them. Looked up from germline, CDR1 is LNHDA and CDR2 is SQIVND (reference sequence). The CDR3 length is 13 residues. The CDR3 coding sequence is TGTGCCAGTAGCATGGGGGGAACCACTGAAGCTTTCTTT. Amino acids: CASSMGGTTEAFF.

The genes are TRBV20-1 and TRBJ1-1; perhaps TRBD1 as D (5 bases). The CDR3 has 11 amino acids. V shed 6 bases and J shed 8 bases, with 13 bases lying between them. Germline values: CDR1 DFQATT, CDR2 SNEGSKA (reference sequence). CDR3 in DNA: TGCAGTGCCAGGGCCTTCATGGAAGCTTTCTTT. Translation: CSARAFMEAFF.

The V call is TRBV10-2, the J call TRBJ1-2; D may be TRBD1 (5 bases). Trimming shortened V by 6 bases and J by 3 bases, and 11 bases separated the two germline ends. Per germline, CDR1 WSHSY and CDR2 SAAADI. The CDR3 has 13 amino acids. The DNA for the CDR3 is TGCGCCAGCAGGCCAGGGATCGACTATGGCTACACCTTC. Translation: CASRPGIDYGYTF.

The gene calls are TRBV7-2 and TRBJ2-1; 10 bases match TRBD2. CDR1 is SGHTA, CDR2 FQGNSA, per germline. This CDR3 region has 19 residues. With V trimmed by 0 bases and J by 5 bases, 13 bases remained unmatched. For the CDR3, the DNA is TGTGCCAGCAGCTTAGCGTTCAGAGGGGCTAGCGGGAGAGACAATGAGCAGTTCTTC. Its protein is CASSLAFRGASGRDNEQFF. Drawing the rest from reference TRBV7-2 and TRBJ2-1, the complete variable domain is GAGVSQSPSNKVTEKGKDVELRCDPISGHTALYWYRQSLGQGLEFLIYFQGNSAPDKSGLPSDRFSAERTGGSVSTLTIQRTQQEDSAVYLCASSLAFRGASGRDNEQFFGPGTRLTVL.

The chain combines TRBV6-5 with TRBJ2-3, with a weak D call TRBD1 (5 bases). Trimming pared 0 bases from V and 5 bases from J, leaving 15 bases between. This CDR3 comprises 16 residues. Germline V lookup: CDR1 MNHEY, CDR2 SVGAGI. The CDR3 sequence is CASSYSMFPGQDTQYF. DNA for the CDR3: TGTGCCAGCAGTTACTCGATGTTCCCAGGGCAAGATACGCAGTATTTT.

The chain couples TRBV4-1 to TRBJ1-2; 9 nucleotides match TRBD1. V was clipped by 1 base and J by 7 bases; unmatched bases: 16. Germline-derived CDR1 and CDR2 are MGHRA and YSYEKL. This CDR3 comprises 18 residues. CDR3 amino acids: CASSQGVGQGILSSGYTF. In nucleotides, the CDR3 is TGCGCCAGCAGCCAAGGTGTAGGACAGGGGATCCTATCATCTGGCTACACCTTC.

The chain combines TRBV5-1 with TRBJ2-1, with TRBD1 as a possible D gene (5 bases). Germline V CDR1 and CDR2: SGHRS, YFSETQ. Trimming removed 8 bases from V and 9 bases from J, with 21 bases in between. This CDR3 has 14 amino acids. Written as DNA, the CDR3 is TGCGCCAGTGAGCACGGACAAGTCGTGGGTGAGCAGTTCTTC. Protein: CASEHGQVVGEQFF. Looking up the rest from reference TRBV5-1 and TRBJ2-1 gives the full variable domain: KAGVTQTPRYLIKTRGQQVTLSCSPISGHRSVSWYQQTPGQGLQFLFEYFSETQRNKGNFPGRFSGRQFSNSRSEMNVSTLELGDSALYLCASEHGQVVGEQFFGPGTRLTVL.

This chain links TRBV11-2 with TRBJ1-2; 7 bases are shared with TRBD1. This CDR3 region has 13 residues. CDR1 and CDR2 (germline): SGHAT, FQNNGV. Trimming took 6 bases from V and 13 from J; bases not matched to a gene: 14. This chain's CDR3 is CASSSPGTGDSTF. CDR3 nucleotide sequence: TGTGCCAGCAGTTCCCCCGGAACGGGGGACAGCACCTTC.

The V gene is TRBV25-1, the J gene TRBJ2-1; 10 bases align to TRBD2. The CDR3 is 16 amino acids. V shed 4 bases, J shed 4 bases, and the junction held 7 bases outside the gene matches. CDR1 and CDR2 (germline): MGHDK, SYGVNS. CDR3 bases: TGTGCCAGCAGTGCCCCTAGCGGGGGCCTTTACAATGAGCAGTTCTTC. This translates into CASSAPSGGLYNEQFF.

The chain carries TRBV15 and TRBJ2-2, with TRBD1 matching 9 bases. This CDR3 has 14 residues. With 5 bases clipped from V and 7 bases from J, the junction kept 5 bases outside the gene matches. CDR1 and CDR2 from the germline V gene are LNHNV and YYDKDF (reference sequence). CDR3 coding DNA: TGTGCCACCAGCGGGGGGACAGGGAGCGGGGAGCTGTTTTTT. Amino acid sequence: CATSGGTGSGELFF.

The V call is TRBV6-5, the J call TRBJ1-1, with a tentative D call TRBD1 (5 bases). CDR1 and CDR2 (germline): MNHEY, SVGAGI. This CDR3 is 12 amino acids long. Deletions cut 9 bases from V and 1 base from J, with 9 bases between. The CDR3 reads CASVTGNTEAFF. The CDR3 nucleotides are TGTGCCAGTGTTACAGGGAACACTGAAGCTTTCTTT.

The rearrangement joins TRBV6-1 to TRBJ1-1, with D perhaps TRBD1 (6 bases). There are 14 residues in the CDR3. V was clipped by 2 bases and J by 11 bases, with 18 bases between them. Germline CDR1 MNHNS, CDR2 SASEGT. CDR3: CASSESGLQGKAFF. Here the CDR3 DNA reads TGTGCCAGCAGTGAATCTGGTTTACAGGGCAAGGCTTTCTTT.

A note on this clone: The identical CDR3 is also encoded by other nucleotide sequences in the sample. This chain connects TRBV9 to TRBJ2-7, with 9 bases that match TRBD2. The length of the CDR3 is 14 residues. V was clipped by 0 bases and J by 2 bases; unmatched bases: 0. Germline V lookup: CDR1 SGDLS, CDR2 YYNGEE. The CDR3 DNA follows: TGTGCCAGCAGCGTAGGACTAGCGGCCTACGAGCAGTACTTC. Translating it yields CASSVGLAAYEQYF.

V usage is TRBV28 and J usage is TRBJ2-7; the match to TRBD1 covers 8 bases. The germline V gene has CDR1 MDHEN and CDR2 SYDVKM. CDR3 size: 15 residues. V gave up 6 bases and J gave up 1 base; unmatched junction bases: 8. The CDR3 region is CASSPGTGGSYEQYF. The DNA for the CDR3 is TGTGCCAGCAGCCCCGGGACAGGAGGTTCCTACGAGCAGTACTTC.

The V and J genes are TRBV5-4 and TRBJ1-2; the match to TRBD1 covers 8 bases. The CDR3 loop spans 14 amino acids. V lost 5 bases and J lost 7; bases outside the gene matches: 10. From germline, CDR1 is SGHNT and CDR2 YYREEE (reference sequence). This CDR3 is CASRTPAQGGGYTF. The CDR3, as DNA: TGTGCCAGCAGAACACCGGCACAGGGGGGTGGCTACACCTTC.

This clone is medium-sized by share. The CDR3 bases are TGTGCCAGCAGTGAAGCGGGGACAGTCTACGAGCAGTACTTC. Its protein product is CASSEAGTVYEQYF. The chain has TRBV6-1 and TRBJ2-7, with 7 positions matching TRBD1. V dropped 0 bases and J dropped 3; count of bases not matched to a gene: 2. The CDR3 spans 14 residues. Germline V lookup: CDR1 MNHNS, CDR2 SASEGT.

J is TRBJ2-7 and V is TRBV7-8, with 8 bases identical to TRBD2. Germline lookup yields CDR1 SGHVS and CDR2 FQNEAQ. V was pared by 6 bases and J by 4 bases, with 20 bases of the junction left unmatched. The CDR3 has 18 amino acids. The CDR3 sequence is CASRFLGNPAGVPYEQYF. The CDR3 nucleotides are TGTGCCAGCAGATTCCTGGGGAATCCAGCGGGGGTCCCATACGAGCAGTACTTC. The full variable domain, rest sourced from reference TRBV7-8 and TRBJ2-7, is GAGVSQSPRYKVAKRGQDVALRCDPISGHVSLFWYQQALGQGPEFLTYFQNEAQLDKSGLPSDRFFAERPEGSVSTLKIQRTQQEDSAVYLCASRFLGNPAGVPYEQYFGPGTRLTVT.

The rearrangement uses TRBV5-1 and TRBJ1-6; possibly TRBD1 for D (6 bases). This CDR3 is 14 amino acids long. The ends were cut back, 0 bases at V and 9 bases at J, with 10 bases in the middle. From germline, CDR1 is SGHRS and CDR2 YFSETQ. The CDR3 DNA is TGCGCCAGCAGCTTGGCCAGGGGCAGTTCACCCCTCCACTTT. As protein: CASSLARGSSPLHF.

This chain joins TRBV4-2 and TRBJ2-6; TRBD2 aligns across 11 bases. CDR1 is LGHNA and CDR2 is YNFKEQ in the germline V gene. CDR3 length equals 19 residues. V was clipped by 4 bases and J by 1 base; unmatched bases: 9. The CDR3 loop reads CASSLRLAGTISGANVLTF. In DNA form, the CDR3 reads TGTGCCAGCAGCCTACGACTAGCGGGGACAATTTCTGGGGCCAACGTCCTGACTTTC.

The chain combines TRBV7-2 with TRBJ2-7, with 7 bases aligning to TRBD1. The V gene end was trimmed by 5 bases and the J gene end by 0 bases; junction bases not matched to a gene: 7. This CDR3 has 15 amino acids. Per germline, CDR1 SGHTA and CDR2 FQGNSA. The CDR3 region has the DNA TGTGCCAGCAGCGAAATACAGGGGTACTCCTACGAGCAGTACTTC. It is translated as CASSEIQGYSYEQYF.

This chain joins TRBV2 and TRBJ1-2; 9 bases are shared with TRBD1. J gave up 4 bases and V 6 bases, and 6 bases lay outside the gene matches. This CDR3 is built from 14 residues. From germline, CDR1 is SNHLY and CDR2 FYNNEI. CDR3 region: CASREQGAGYGYTF. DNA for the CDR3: TGTGCCAGCAGAGAACAGGGGGCTGGCTATGGCTACACCTTC.

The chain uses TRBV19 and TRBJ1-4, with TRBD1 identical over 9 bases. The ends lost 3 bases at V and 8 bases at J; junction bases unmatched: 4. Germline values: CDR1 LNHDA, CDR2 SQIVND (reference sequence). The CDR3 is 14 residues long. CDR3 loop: CASSITGGQEKLFF. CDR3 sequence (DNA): TGTGCCAGTAGTATCACAGGGGGCCAGGAAAAACTGTTTTTT.

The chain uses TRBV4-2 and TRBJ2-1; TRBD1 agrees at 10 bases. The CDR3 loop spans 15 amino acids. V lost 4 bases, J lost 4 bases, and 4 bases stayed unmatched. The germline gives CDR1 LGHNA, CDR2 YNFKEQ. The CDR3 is CASSLPGQGYNEQFF. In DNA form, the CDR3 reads TGTGCCAGCAGCCTCCCGGGACAGGGGTACAATGAGCAGTTCTTC.

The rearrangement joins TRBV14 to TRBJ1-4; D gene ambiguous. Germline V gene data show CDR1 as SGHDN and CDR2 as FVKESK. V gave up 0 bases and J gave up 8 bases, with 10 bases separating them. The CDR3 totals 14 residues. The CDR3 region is CASSQERVGEKLFF. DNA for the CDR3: TGTGCCAGCAGCCAAGAGAGGGTGGGAGAAAAACTGTTTTTT.

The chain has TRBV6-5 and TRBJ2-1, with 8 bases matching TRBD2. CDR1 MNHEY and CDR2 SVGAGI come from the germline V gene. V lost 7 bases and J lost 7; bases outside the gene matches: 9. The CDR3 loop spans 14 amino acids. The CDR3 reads CASTPGLVINEQFF. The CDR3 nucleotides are TGTGCCAGCACTCCGGGACTAGTAATTAATGAGCAGTTCTTC.